This entry lists 18 T cell receptor beta chains sequenced from one sample in a study of vaccination and CD4 T cells after COVID-19. Antigen specificity for these receptors is unknown. An Oncomine TCR Beta short-read assay was used to sequence the DNA from cultured CD4+ T cells. TCRdb reanalysed the PCR reads using MiXCR and keeps one entry per CDR3 protein. The data contain around 19,000 distinct CDR3 sequences, about three fifths of them singletons. The treatment was: roughly ten-day PBMC culture with coronavirus spike peptide pools or control peptides (ViraFEST assay). Sequencing was carried out using CD4+ T cells from blood, cultured in vitro. The receptors were gathered from a human donor who had recovered from COVID-19.

The V and J genes are TRBV6-1 and TRBJ1-5, with D perhaps TRBD1 (5 bases). Germline CDR1 MNHNS, CDR2 SASEGT. The CDR3 spans 16 residues. The V end was cut by 1 base, the J end by 1 base, with 11 bases between. DNA for the CDR3: TGTGCCAGCAGTGAAGAGGCAGGGTTGAGCAATCAGCCCCAGCATTTT. Its protein product is CASSEEAGLSNQPQHF.

In its sample, this clonotype was seen a few times. This chain connects TRBV19 to TRBJ2-3, with a possible D match to TRBD1 (6 bases). The length of the CDR3 is 13 residues. Between the trimmed V and J ends, which lost 10 bases and 2 bases, there was a span of 13 bases. From germline, CDR1 is LNHDA and CDR2 SQIVND (reference sequence). The CDR3 protein is CATRDIVTDTQYF. DNA for the CDR3: TGTGCCACCCGGGACATCGTCACAGATACGCAGTATTTT.

This rearrangement joins TRBV7-9 to TRBJ2-7, with D unclear. Germline-derived CDR1 and CDR2 are SEHNR and FQNEAQ (reference sequence). This CDR3 spans 13 amino acids. Trimming took off 1 base at V and 1 base at J, with 5 bases between the two ends. The CDR3 sequence: CASSLGRSYEQYF. DNA for the CDR3: TGTGCCAGCAGCTTAGGGAGATCCTACGAGCAGTACTTC.

This clonotype was detected only a few times. This chain connects TRBV6-1 to TRBJ2-2, with TRBD1 identical over 10 bases. The CDR3 is 13 amino acids. Germline CDR1 MNHNS, CDR2 SASEGT. With V trimmed by 6 bases and J by 7 bases, 2 bases remained unmatched. CDR3 in amino acids: CASRGQGDGELFF. DNA for the CDR3: TGTGCCAGCAGAGGACAGGGGGACGGGGAGCTGTTTTTT.

This clonotype was seen once. The J gene is TRBJ2-7, the V gene TRBV4-1, with no clear D. The CDR3 covers 13 residues. Trimming shortened V by 3 bases and J by 0 bases, and 6 bases separated the two germline ends. The germline CDR1 and CDR2 sequences are MGHRA and YSYEKL. CDR3 sequence: CASSHRDSYEQYF. The CDR3 DNA follows: TGCGCCAGCAGCCATAGGGACTCCTACGAGCAGTACTTC.

In its sample, this clonotype was seen a few times. The chain carries TRBV7-3 and TRBJ2-7, with 11 nucleotides matching TRBD1. The germline V gene has CDR1 SGHTA and CDR2 FQGTGA. There are 14 residues in the CDR3. The V gene end was trimmed by 3 bases and the J gene end by 2 bases; junction bases not matched to a gene: 0. CDR3 nucleotide sequence: TGTGCCAGCAGCTTGGGACAGGGGGCCTACGAGCAGTACTTC. Its protein is CASSLGQGAYEQYF.

V usage is TRBV5-1 and J usage is TRBJ2-1, with TRBD1 matching over 9 bases. In germline, CDR1 is SGHRS, CDR2 YFSETQ. CDR3 size: 14 residues. The V segment lost 4 bases and the J segment 8 bases; nucleotides outside the gene matches: 7. CDR3 nucleotide sequence: TGCGCCAGCAGCAACGGGACAGGGTCCCATGAGCAGTTCTTC. Protein product: CASSNGTGSHEQFF.

As DNA, the CDR3 is TGTGCCAGCAGCCCAAAGGAGTTCCTAGAGGATGGCTACACCTTC. Translated, it gives CASSPKEFLEDGYTF. The V call is TRBV7-9, the J call TRBJ1-2; D ambiguous. With 5 bases removed from V and 6 bases from J, the gap between germline ends came to 19 bases. Germline lookup yields CDR1 SEHNR and CDR2 FQNEAQ (reference sequence). The CDR3 is made up of 15 amino acids.

The rearrangement uses TRBV3-1 and TRBJ2-5; 9 bases are shared with TRBD2. This CDR3 contains 15 residues. The germline CDR1 and CDR2 sequences are LGHDT and YNNKEL (reference sequence). With V trimmed by 1 base and J by 5 bases, 5 bases remained unmatched. CDR3 nucleotides: TGTGCCAGCAGCCAAGCCGCGGGAGGGGGGGAGACCCAGTACTTC. Residues: CASSQAAGGGETQYF.

In this sample, this clonotype turned up a few times. J is TRBJ1-2 and V is TRBV25-1; D is unclear. CDR1 is MGHDK, CDR2 SYGVNS, per germline. Trimming removed 4 bases from V and 2 bases from J, with 8 bases in between. The CDR3 runs 13 residues. This CDR3 reads CASSAGKNYGYTF. CDR3 nucleotide sequence: TGTGCCAGCAGTGCCGGGAAAAACTATGGCTACACCTTC.

This sequence joins TRBV25-1 and TRBJ2-3; D is possibly TRBD2 (5 bases). CDR3 size: 15 residues. V was trimmed by 4 bases and J by 2 bases, leaving 13 bases between them. Germline V gene sequence: CDR1 MGHDK, CDR2 SYGVNS. CDR3 nucleotide sequence: TGTGCCAGCAGTGTAACCAGCGGCAACACAGATACGCAGTATTTT. It yields the protein CASSVTSGNTDTQYF.

V usage is TRBV11-2 and J usage is TRBJ2-4, with D tentatively TRBD2 (6 bases). The CDR3 is 14 amino acids. Germline CDR1 reads SGHAT; CDR2 reads FQNNGV. V lost 4 bases, J lost 5 bases, and 12 bases lay in between. CDR3 DNA sequence: TGTGCCAGCAGCTCCTCTCCGGGGGAAAACATTCAGTACTTC. This encodes CASSSSPGENIQYF.

This clonotype was seen a few times. The chain couples TRBV7-9 to TRBJ2-2, with D possibly matching TRBD2 (5 bases). The germline CDR1 and CDR2 sequences are SEHNR and FQNEAQ (reference sequence). The CDR3 has 15 residues. Trimming removed 3 bases at V and 1 base at J, with 9 bases between. The CDR3 nucleotides read TGTGCCAGCAGCTTTACCAGCGGGAACACCGGGGAGCTGTTTTTT. Its protein is CASSFTSGNTGELFF.

The V gene is TRBV24-1, the J gene TRBJ2-3; D tentatively fits TRBD1 or TRBD2 (5 bases each). The CDR3 runs to 15 residues. Per the germline V gene, CDR1 is KGHDR and CDR2 is SFDVKD. The V end was cut by 3 bases, the J end by 5 bases, with 14 bases between. The CDR3 sequence: CATSDSSAGGDTQYF. The CDR3, as DNA: TGTGCCACCAGTGATAGTTCGGCTGGGGGAGATACGCAGTATTTT.

The chain employs TRBV20-1 and TRBJ2-1; 7 bases map to TRBD2. The ends lost 4 bases at V and 9 bases at J; junction bases unmatched: 18. There are 16 residues in the CDR3. Germline V gene lookup returns CDR1 DFQATT and CDR2 SNEGSKA (reference sequence). The DNA for the CDR3 is TGCAGTGCTACTCCGCCGGGCGGGAGTATGTTCCGTGAGCAGTTCTTC. The encoded protein is CSATPPGGSMFREQFF.

In the case of this clonotype: The junction departs from the called germline gene at one end, perhaps through a read error. The CDR3 is CASSLTGSAGNTIYF. CDR3 sequence (DNA): TGTGCCAGCAGTTTAACAGGTTCGGCTGGAAACACCATATATTTT. This chain joins TRBV10-3 and TRBJ1-3; tentatively, D is TRBD1 (5 bases). The CDR3 spans 15 residues. The V gene's germline CDR1 is ENHRY and CDR2 SYGVKD.

This clonotype was counted only a few times. The chain combines TRBV28 with TRBJ1-5, with D perhaps TRBD1 (5 bases). The V gene lost 1 base and the J gene lost 4 bases, with 11 bases spanning the gap. CDR3 length equals 15 residues. Germline CDR1 and CDR2: MDHEN and SYDVKM. CDR3: CASSLSGGWNQPQHF. Here the CDR3 DNA reads TGTGCCAGCAGTTTATCCGGGGGATGGAATCAGCCCCAGCATTTT.

The chain couples TRBV28 to TRBJ2-6, with D hard to call. Germline assignment: CDR1 MDHEN and CDR2 SYDVKM. The CDR3 sequence is 14 residues long. Trimming removed 3 bases from V and 0 bases from J, with 3 bases in between. The CDR3: CASSFVSGANVLTF. Written as DNA, the CDR3 is TGTGCCAGCAGTTTTGTCTCTGGGGCCAACGTCCTGACTTTC.